The present TCR beta chain was sequenced within a study of cytomegalovirus exposure and HLA in healthy donors. A word on this clone: Its antigen remains unidentified. This may be a read error: a much more frequent sequence differs by one nucleotide. Additional DNA sequences in this sample encode the identical CDR3.

Germline values: CDR1 KGHSH, CDR2 LQKENI. This CDR3 comprises 13 residues. Between the trimmed V and J ends, which lost 4 bases and 1 base, there was a span of 7 bases. Study-wide results and limits: Cytomegalovirus association was listed for around 170 TCR beta chains.

The protocol was immunoSEQ multiplex PCR, while the TCRdb copy is restricted to in-frame clones and leaves out a portion. The sample yields some 140,000 clones, about 90% seen once. The chain links TRBV18 to TRBJ1-1; D might be TRBD1 (6 bases). Source material: PBMCs. The clonotype comes from a man younger than 30 in good health and CMV-seronegative. The CDR3 reads CASSQGQNTEAFF. For the CDR3, the DNA is TGTGCCAGCTCACAGGGACAGAACACTGAAGCTTTCTTT. Filled out from reference TRBV18 and TRBJ1-1, the complete variable domain reads NAGVMQNPRHLVRRRGQEARLRCSPMKGHSHVYWYRQLPEEGLKFMVYLQKENIIDESGMPKERFSAEFPKEGPSILRIQQVVRGDSAAYFCASSQGQNTEAFFGQGTRLTVV.